These 25 T cell receptor beta chains share one sample of origin, sequenced in a study of T cells in Graves' hyperthyroidism and ophthalmopathy. RNA transcripts gave rise to amplified TCR beta CDR3 regions. HTBI primers were employed in a first-round RT-PCR of the TCR CDR3. TCRdb analysed the multiplex PCR reads with MiXCR anew, one entry per CDR3 protein. The sample includes hundreds of thousands of distinct CDR3 sequences, about a sixth of them seen just once. The sample taken for sequencing was blood. All receptors derive from a woman aged 18-29 years with Graves' hyperthyroidism.

The sample holds many counts of this clonotype. V usage is TRBV20-1 and J usage is TRBJ1-1; 7 bases map to TRBD1. The CDR3 sequence is 12 residues long. Germline-derived CDR1 and CDR2 are DFQATT and SNEGSKA (reference sequence). With V trimmed by 1 base and J by 6 bases, 2 bases remained unmatched. CDR3 residues: CSARGDRAEAFF. In nucleotides, the CDR3 is TGCAGTGCTAGAGGTGACAGGGCTGAAGCTTTCTTT.

The CDR3 loop reads CASDRYLEMNTEAFF. The DNA of the CDR3 is TGTGCCAGCGACAGATATTTAGAGATGAACACTGAAGCTTTCTTT. This sequence joins TRBV12-3 or TRBV12-4 and TRBJ1-1; possibly TRBD1 for D (5 bases). Trimming cost V 8 bases and J 0 bases, with 16 bases left between them. This CDR3 contains 15 residues.

This clonotype turned up a few times. The chain employs TRBV12-3 or TRBV12-4 and TRBJ1-1; TRBD1 matches 12 bases. The CDR3 extends over 17 amino acids. The V segment lost 8 bases and the J segment 0 bases; nucleotides outside the gene matches: 10. CDR3 loop: CASDSTGTGGLNTEAFF. The CDR3 nucleotides read TGTGCCAGCGATTCAACCGGGACAGGGGGCTTGAACACTGAAGCTTTCTTT.

This clonotype came up a few times. The CDR3 DNA sequence: TGTGCCAGTAGTATGGCGCAGGTAGGGGGGCAGACCCAGTACTTC. Protein: CASSMAQVGGQTQYF. V and J are TRBV19 and TRBJ2-5, with D perhaps matching TRBD1 or TRBD2 (6 bases each). V dropped 3 bases and J dropped 6 bases, with 17 bases sitting between them. From germline, CDR1 is LNHDA and CDR2 SQIVND (reference sequence). The CDR3 loop spans 15 amino acids.

This clonotype appeared a single time. The rearrangement links TRBV11-2 to TRBJ2-1, with 13 bases aligning to TRBD2. J lost 9 bases, V lost 1 base, and 3 bases had no gene match. CDR1 is SGHAT and CDR2 is FQNNGV in the germline V gene. The CDR3 runs 15 residues. CDR3 coding DNA: TGTGCCAGCAGCTTAGGGACTAGCGGGAGTCGTGAGCAGTTCTTC. Translation gives CASSLGTSGSREQFF.

This clonotype was detected only a few times. This chain connects TRBV3-1 to TRBJ1-2; D unresolved. Trimming cost V 4 bases and J 4 bases, with 13 bases left between them. Per the germline V gene, CDR1 is LGHDT and CDR2 is YNNKEL (reference sequence). The CDR3 spans 14 residues. CDR3: CASSPPGKSYGYTF. CDR3 nucleotides: TGTGCCAGCAGCCCCCCGGGGAAAAGCTATGGCTACACCTTC.

The J gene is TRBJ2-1, the V gene TRBV6-1; maybe TRBD2 (6 bases). The V end lost 3 bases, the J end lost 8 bases, and 14 bases lay between the germline ends. The CDR3 spans 14 residues. Per germline, CDR1 MNHNS and CDR2 SASEGT. For the CDR3, the DNA is TGTGCCAGCAGTGAGACTACTAGCCTGGATGAGCAGTTCTTC. This translates into CASSETTSLDEQFF.

In this sample, this clonotype turned up a few times. J is TRBJ2-5 and V is TRBV15; 14 nucleotides line up with TRBD2. V was pared by 3 bases and J by 6 bases, with 3 bases of the junction left unmatched. Germline CDR1 reads LNHNV; CDR2 reads YYDKDF (reference sequence). CDR3 length equals 15 residues. CDR3 loop: CATSSGTSGSQTQYF. CDR3 DNA: TGTGCCACCAGCAGTGGGACTAGCGGGAGCCAGACCCAGTACTTC.

This clonotype was counted many times. The V and J genes are TRBV12-3 or TRBV12-4 and TRBJ1-2; the D gene is possibly TRBD1 (6 bases). The V end was cut by 2 bases, the J end by 7 bases, with 11 bases between. CDR3 length equals 13 residues. CDR3 in amino acids: CASSLRTERGYTF. CDR3 bases: TGTGCCAGCAGTTTAAGGACAGAACGTGGCTACACCTTC.

The V and J genes are TRBV29-1 and TRBJ1-2, with D unresolved. Deletions cut 3 bases from V and 8 bases from J, with 22 bases between. This CDR3 contains 15 residues. CDR1 SQVTM and CDR2 ANQGSEA come from the germline V gene. The CDR3 DNA sequence: TGCAGCGTTGACGCGTCCTCAGCGCCCCAAGGCGGCTACACCTTC. It is translated as CSVDASSAPQGGYTF.

This clonotype was counted many times. J is TRBJ1-1 and V is TRBV12-3 or TRBV12-4, with 8 bases lining up with TRBD1. V shed 6 bases and J 1 base; nucleotides not matched to a gene: 7. The CDR3 runs to 15 residues. CDR3: CASSPRTGRNTEAFF. CDR3 DNA sequence: TGTGCCAGCAGCCCGCGGACAGGGCGGAACACTGAAGCTTTCTTT.

This clonotype occurred many times. The gene calls are TRBV20-1 and TRBJ1-5, with D possibly matching TRBD1 (5 bases). CDR1 and CDR2 from the germline V gene are DFQATT and SNEGSKA (reference sequence). CDR3 length equals 15 residues. V was cut by 1 base and J by 0 bases, with 10 bases left in between. CDR3 DNA: TGCAGTGCTAGAGCTACGACAGATAGCAATCAGCCCCAGCATTTT. This gives the protein CSARATTDSNQPQHF.

In this sample, this clonotype turned up a few times. The chain joins TRBV19 to TRBJ2-7; the D gene is possibly TRBD2 (5 bases). Germline V gene lookup returns CDR1 LNHDA and CDR2 SQIVND (reference sequence). The CDR3 is 16 residues long. Trimming removed 1 base at V and 2 bases at J, with 15 bases between. The CDR3 DNA reads as TGTGCCAGTAGTATAGTGTTTCGCGGGCCGACCTACGAGCAGTACTTC. Encoded protein: CASSIVFRGPTYEQYF.

V gene TRBV6-1 combines with J gene TRBJ1-5; a weak D match, TRBD1 (6 bases). The CDR3 sequence is 14 residues long. Germline assignment: CDR1 MNHNS and CDR2 SASEGT. The V and J ends lost 5 bases and 5 bases respectively, with 13 bases between them. In DNA form, the CDR3 reads TGTGCCAGCAGTTATGCGGGGGCCCATCAGCCCCAGCATTTT. It translates to CASSYAGAHQPQHF.

The chain recombines TRBV7-2 with TRBJ1-6; TRBD1 might be the D (5 bases). Germline V gene sequence: CDR1 SGHTA, CDR2 FQGNSA. Trimming took off 0 bases at V and 2 bases at J, with 11 bases between the two ends. CDR3 size: 17 residues. The CDR3 DNA follows: TGTGCCAGCAGCTTAGCGGTTTCGGGGGCCTATAATTCACCCCTCCACTTT. Protein: CASSLAVSGAYNSPLHF. The complete variable domain, with remaining parts taken from reference TRBV7-2 and TRBJ1-6, reads GAGVSQSPSNKVTEKGKDVELRCDPISGHTALYWYRQSLGQGLEFLIYFQGNSAPDKSGLPSDRFSAERTGGSVSTLTIQRTQQEDSAVYLCASSLAVSGAYNSPLHFGNGTRLTVT.

The rearrangement uses TRBV24-1 and TRBJ1-2, with a possible D match to TRBD1 (5 bases). The V end lost 2 bases, the J end lost 0 bases, and 18 bases lay between the germline ends. The CDR3 is 18 residues long. Per germline, CDR1 KGHDR and CDR2 SFDVKD. CDR3 bases: TGTGCCACCAGTGATTCCCCGGGACGTCGAACGACTAACTATGGCTACACCTTC. Amino acid sequence: CATSDSPGRRTTNYGYTF.

This clonotype appeared many times. J is TRBJ1-2 and V is TRBV2, with D hard to call. The germline V and J ends were trimmed by 6 bases and 7 bases, with 9 bases remaining between them. The CDR3 runs to 11 residues. Germline CDR1 reads SNHLY; CDR2 reads FYNNEI. The CDR3 sequence is CASRETGGYTF. CDR3 in DNA: TGTGCCAGCAGGGAGACTGGTGGCTACACCTTC.

This clonotype was counted between two and nine times. CDR3 in DNA: TGTGCCAGCGCCGGGACTACTGAAGCTTTCTTT. This gives the protein CASAGTTEAFF. The rearrangement joins TRBV27 to TRBJ1-1; possibly TRBD1 for D (5 bases). Trimming took off 8 bases at V and 5 bases at J, with 9 bases between the two ends. CDR3 length: 11 amino acids. Germline values: CDR1 MNHEY, CDR2 SMNVEV (reference sequence).

At least ten counts were recorded for this clonotype. V and J are TRBV2 and TRBJ2-3, with a possible D match to TRBD1 (6 bases). The CDR3 sequence is 15 residues long. V shed 7 bases and J shed 2 bases, with 16 bases lying between them. CDR1 and CDR2 from the germline V gene are SNHLY and FYNNEI. CDR3 DNA sequence: TGTGCCAGCACCCAATCGGGACACAACACAGATACGCAGTATTTT. This codes for CASTQSGHNTDTQYF.

The V and J genes are TRBV20-1 and TRBJ2-1, with 13 bases fitting TRBD2. V lost 1 base to trimming and J lost 12 bases; unmatched junction nucleotides: 6. Germline V CDR1 and CDR2: DFQATT, SNEGSKA (reference sequence). The CDR3 spans 14 residues. The CDR3: CSARAGTSGTGQFF. The DNA for the CDR3 is TGCAGTGCTAGAGCCGGGACTAGCGGGACAGGGCAGTTCTTC.

The chain uses TRBV28 and TRBJ1-3; D remains unclear. Trimming removed 10 bases from V and 4 bases from J, with 11 bases in between. CDR3 length: 12 residues. The germline gives CDR1 MDHEN, CDR2 SYDVKM. CDR3 sequence: CAIHGTGNTIYF. In nucleotides, the CDR3 is TGTGCCATCCACGGAACCGGAAACACCATATATTTT.

The chain links TRBV6-1 to TRBJ2-5; 9 positions agree with TRBD1. The V segment lost 6 bases and the J segment 5 bases; nucleotides outside the gene matches: 7. The germline gives CDR1 MNHNS, CDR2 SASEGT. The CDR3 totals 14 residues. The CDR3 DNA reads TGTGCCAGCAGCCCGACAGGGGGGCTGGAGACCCAGTACTTC. Its protein is CASSPTGGLETQYF.

This clonotype was detected many times. V and J are TRBV2 and TRBJ2-5; the match to TRBD2 covers 8 bases. Trimming removed 8 bases from V and 0 bases from J; junction bases left unmatched: 11. This CDR3 is built from 16 residues. Germline V CDR1 and CDR2: SNHLY, FYNNEI. The CDR3 loop reads CASEEALAGNQETQYF. CDR3 DNA sequence: TGTGCCAGCGAGGAGGCATTAGCGGGAAACCAAGAGACCCAGTACTTC.

The chain employs TRBV20-1 and TRBJ2-5; 14 bases align to TRBD2. V lost 5 bases to trimming and J lost 1 base; unmatched junction nucleotides: 6. The germline V gene has CDR1 DFQATT and CDR2 SNEGSKA (reference sequence). This CDR3 contains 16 residues. The CDR3 protein is CSAQRTSGGTQETQYF. For the CDR3, the DNA is TGCAGTGCTCAACGGACTAGCGGGGGGACCCAAGAGACCCAGTACTTC.

This clonotype was detected many times. V and J are TRBV28 and TRBJ2-5; TRBD2 agrees at 9 bases. Germline V gene sequence: CDR1 MDHEN, CDR2 SYDVKM. This CDR3 spans 17 amino acids. Trimming cost V 5 bases and J 4 bases; bases outside gene matches: 14. Here the CDR3 DNA reads TGTGCCAGCAGTATCGCCTCGGGCGGGAGGGCCACAGAGACCCAGTACTTC. Protein: CASSIASGGRATETQYF.